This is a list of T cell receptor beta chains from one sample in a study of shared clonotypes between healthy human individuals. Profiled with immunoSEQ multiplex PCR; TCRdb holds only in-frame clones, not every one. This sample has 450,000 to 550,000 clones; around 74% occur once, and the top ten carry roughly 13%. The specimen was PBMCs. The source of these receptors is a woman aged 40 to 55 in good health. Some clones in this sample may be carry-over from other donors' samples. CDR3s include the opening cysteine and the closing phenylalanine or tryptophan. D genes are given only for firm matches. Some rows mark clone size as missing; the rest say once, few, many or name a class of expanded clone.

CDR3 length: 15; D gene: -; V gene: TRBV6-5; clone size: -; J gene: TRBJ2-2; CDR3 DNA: TGTGCCAGCAACCCTTCCCCAGGGCACACCGGGGAGCTGTTTTTT; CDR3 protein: CASNPSPGHTGELFF
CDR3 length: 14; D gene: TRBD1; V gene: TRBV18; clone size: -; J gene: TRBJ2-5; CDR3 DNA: TGTGCCAGCTCAAGACAGGGGGCGTTAGAGACCCAGTACTTC; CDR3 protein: CASSRQGALETQYF
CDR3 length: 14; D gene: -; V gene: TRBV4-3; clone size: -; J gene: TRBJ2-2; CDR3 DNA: TGCGCCAGCAGCAGCGGCGAGGACACCGGGGAGCTGTTTTTT; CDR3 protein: CASSSGEDTGELFF
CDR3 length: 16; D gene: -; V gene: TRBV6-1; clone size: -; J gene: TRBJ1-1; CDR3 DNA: TGTGCCAGCAGTGAGCTAAGGCAGGTGCTGAACACTGAAGCTTTCTTT; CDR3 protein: CASSELRQVLNTEAFF
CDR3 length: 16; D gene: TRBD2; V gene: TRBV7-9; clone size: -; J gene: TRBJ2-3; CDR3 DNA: TGTGCCAGCAGCCCAAGCGGGAGGGATAGCACAGATACGCAGTATTTT; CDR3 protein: CASSPSGRDSTDTQYF
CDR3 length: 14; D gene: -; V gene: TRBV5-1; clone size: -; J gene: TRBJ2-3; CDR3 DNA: TGCGCCAGCAGCTTGCCGGACTCCACAGATACGCAGTATTTT; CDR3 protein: CASSLPDSTDTQYF
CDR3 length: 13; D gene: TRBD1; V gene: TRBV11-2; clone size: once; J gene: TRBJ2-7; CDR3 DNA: TGTGCCAGCACCAGGGGGTTAGCCTACGAGCAGTACTTC; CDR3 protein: CASTRGLAYEQYF
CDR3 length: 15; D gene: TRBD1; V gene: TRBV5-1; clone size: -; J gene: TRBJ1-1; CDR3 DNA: TGCGCCAGCAGCCTGGATGGGACAGCGCACACTGAAGCTTTCTTT; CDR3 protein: CASSLDGTAHTEAFF
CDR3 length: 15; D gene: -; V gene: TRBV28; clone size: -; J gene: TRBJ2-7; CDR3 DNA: TGTGCCAGCAGATTTAGCGGATCACCTACCTACGAGCAGTACTTC; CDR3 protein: CASRFSGSPTYEQYF
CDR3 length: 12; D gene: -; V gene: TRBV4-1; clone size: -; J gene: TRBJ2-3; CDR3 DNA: TGCGCCAGCAGCCAAGAACAGCGGGCGCAGTATTTT; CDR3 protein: CASSQEQRAQYF
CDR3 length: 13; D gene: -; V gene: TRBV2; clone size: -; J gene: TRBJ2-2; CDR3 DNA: TGTGCCAGCTCTATCGAGGTGTTGGAGGAGCTGTTTTTT; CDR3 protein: CASSIEVLEELFF
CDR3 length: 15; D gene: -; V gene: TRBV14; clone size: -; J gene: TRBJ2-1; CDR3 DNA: TGTGCCAGCAGCCAATGGGCTACCCGCAACAATGAGCAGTTCTTC; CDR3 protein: CASSQWATRNNEQFF
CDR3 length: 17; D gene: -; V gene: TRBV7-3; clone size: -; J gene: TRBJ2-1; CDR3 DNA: TGTGCCAGCAGCTTAAATGTGGGAGGTCTCGCCTACAATGAGCAGTTCTTC; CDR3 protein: CASSLNVGGLAYNEQFF
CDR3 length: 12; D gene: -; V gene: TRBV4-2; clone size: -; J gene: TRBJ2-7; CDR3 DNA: TGTGCCAGCAGCCAAGATTCCTACGAGCAGTACTTC; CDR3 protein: CASSQDSYEQYF
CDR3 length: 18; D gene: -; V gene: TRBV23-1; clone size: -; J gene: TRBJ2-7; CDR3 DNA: TGCGCCAGCAGTCTCGGGACCCTCCGGGCACATAGGTCCTACGAGCAGTACTTC; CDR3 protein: CASSLGTLRAHRSYEQYF
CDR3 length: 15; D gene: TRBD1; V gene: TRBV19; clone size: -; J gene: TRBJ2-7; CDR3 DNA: TGTGCCAGTAGTGAATCCGGGACAGGGGGCTACGAGCAGTACTTC; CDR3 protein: CASSESGTGGYEQYF
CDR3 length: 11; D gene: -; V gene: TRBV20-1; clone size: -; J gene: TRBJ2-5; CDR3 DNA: TGCAGTGCTATCCTGACAGAGACCCAGTACTTC; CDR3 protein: CSAILTETQYF
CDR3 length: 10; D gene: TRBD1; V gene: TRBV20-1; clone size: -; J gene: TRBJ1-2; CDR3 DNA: TGCAGTGCTGGGGGACAGACCAACACCTTC; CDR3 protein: CSAGGQTNTF
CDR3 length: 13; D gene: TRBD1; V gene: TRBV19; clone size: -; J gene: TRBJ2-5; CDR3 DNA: TGTGCCAGTAGTATCCGACAGGGGGAGACCCAGTACTTC; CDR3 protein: CASSIRQGETQYF
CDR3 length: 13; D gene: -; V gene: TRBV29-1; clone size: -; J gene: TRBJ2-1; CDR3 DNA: TGCAGCGTTGCCAAGGCGTTCGACAATGAGCAGTTCTTC; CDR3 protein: CSVAKAFDNEQFF
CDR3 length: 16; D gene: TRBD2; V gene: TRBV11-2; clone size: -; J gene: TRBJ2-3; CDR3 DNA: TGTGCCAGCAGCTTAAACCTAGCGGGAGGGGCAGATACGCAGTATTTT; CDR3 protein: CASSLNLAGGADTQYF
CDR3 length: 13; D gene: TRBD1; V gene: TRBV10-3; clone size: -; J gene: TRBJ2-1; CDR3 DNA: TGTGCCACTGGCGAGGGGGCGAGAAATGAGCAGTTCTTC; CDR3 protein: CATGEGARNEQFF
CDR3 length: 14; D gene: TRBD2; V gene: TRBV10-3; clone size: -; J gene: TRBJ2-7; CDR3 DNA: TGTGCCATCACCCCGGGACTAGCGGGAGGCGAGCAGTACTTC; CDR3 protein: CAITPGLAGGEQYF
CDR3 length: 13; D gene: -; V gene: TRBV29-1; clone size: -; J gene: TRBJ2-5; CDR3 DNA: TGCAGCGTTGAAGTAGCGACACAAGAGACCCAGTACTTC; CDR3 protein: CSVEVATQETQYF
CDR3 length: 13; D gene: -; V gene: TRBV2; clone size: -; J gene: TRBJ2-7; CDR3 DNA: TGTGCCAGCACTCGTCAGATAGCCTACGAGCAGTACTTC; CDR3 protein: CASTRQIAYEQYF
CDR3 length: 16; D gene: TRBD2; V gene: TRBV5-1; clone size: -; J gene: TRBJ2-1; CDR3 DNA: TGCGCCAGCAGCTTGGCCCAGCGGGAGGGATGGAATGAGCAGTTCTTC; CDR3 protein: CASSLAQREGWNEQFF
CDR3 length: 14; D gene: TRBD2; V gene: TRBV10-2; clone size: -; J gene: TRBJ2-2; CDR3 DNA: TGCGCCAGCAGGACTAGCGGGCACACCGGGGAGCTGTTTTTT; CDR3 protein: CASRTSGHTGELFF
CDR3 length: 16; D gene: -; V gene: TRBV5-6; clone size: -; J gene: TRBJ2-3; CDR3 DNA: TGTGCCAGCAGCCAGTTTGGGGCGGGAACTACAGATACGCAGTATTTT; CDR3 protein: CASSQFGAGTTDTQYF
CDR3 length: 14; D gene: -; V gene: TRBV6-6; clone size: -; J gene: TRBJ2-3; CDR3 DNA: TGTGCCAGCAGTTACTCGAGTGAGGGGAGTACGCAGTATTTT; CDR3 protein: CASSYSSEGSTQYF
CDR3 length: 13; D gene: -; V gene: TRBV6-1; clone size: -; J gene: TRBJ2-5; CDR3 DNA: TGTGCCAGCAGGTCCCACTCAGCAGAGACCCAGTACTTC; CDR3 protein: CASRSHSAETQYF
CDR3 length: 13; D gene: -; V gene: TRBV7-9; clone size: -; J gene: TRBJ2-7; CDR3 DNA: TGTGCCAGCAGCCTCGACCTCTCCTACGAGCAGTACTTC; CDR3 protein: CASSLDLSYEQYF
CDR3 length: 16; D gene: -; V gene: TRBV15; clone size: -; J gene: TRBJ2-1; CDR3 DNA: TGTGCCACCAGCAGAGAGTGGGGGATCTCCTACAATGAGCAGTTCTTC; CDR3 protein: CATSREWGISYNEQFF
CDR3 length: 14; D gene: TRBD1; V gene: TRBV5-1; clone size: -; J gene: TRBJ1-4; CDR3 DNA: TGCGCCAGCAGCGCGGGACAGGGACGTGAAAAACTGTTTTTT; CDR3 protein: CASSAGQGREKLFF
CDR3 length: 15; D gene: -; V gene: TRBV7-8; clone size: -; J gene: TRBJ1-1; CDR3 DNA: TGTGCCAGCAGCTTCTCGCCGGGACAGAACACTGAAGCTTTCTTT; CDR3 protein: CASSFSPGQNTEAFF
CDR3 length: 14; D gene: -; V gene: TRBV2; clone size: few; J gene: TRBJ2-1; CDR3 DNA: TGTGCCAGCAGGACCCCCCAGAGGGGGTATGAGCAGTTCTTC; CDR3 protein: CASRTPQRGYEQFF
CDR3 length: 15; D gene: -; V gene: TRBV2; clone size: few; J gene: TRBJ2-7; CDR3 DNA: TGTGCCAGCAGCCCCGGGGGCGTTAGCGACCTTGGGCAGTACTTC; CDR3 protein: CASSPGGVSDLGQYF
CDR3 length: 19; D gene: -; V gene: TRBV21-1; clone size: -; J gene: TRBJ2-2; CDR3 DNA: TGTGCCAGCAGCAAAGGCCGGGACAGTGTTGGTCTCTTTCCGTGGGAGCTGTTTTTT; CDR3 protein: CASSKGRDSVGLFPWELFF
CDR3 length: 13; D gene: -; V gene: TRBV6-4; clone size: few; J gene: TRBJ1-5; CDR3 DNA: TGTGCCAGCAGTGAAAGTGATAATCAGCCCCAGCATTTT; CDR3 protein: CASSESDNQPQHF
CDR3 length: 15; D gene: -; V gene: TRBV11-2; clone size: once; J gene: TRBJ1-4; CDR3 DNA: TGTGCCAGCAGCAATGCGAGGAGGTTGGGTGAAAAACTGTTTTTT; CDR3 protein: CASSNARRLGEKLFF
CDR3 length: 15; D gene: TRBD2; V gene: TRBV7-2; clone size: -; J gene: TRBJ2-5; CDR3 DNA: TGTGCCAGCAGCTTTAGCGGGAGTTGGGGGGAGACCCAGTACTTC; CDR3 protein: CASSFSGSWGETQYF
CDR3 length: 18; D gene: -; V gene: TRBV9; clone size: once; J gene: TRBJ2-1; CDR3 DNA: TGTGCCAGCAGCTCCTATCCACACCGGGGACTGCGAATGAATGAGCAGTTCTTC; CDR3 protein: CASSSYPHRGLRMNEQFF
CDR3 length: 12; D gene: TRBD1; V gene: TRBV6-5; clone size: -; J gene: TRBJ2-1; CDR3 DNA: TGTGCCAGCAGCCTTCCAGGGGGCGAGGAGTTCTTC; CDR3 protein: CASSLPGGEEFF
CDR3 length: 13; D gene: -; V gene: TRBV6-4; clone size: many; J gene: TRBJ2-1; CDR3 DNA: TGTGCCAGCAGTGACTCCGAAGTGGGTGAGCAGTTCTTC; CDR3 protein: CASSDSEVGEQFF
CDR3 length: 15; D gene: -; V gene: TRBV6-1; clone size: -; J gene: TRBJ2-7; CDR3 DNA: TGTGCCAGCAGCCAAAGGGTCTTTGGGGGCTACGAGCAGTACTTC; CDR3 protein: CASSQRVFGGYEQYF
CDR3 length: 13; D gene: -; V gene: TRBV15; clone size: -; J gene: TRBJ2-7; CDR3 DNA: TGTGCCACCAGCAGAGATGCCCGATACGAGCAGTACTTC; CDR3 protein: CATSRDARYEQYF
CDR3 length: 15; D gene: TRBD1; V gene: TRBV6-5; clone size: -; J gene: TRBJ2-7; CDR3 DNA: TGTGCCAGCAGTCCCATAAGGGACAGGGGGGCCGAGCAGTACTTC; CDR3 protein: CASSPIRDRGAEQYF
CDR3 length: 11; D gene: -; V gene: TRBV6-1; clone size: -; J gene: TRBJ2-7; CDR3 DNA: TGTGCCAGCAGTGAAGCGTACGAGCAGTACTTC; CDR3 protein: CASSEAYEQYF